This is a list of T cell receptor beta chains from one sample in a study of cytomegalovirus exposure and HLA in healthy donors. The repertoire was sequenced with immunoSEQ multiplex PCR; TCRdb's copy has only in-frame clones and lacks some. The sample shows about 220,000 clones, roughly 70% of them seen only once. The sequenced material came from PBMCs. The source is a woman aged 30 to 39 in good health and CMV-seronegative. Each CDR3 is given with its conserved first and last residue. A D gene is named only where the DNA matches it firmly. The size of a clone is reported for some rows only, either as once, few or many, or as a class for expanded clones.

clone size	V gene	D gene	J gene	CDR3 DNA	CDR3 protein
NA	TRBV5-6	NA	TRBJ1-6	TGTGCCAGCAGCTTGATTCTGAATTCACCCCTCCACTTT	CASSLILNSPLHF
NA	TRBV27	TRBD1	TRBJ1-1	TGTGCCAGCAACGGACAGGGGGACACTGAAGCTTTCTTT	CASNGQGDTEAFF
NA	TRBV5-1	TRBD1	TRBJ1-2	TGCGCCAGCACCTACGATGCCCCGGGACAGGGAAGCTACGGCTACACCTTC	CASTYDAPGQGSYGYTF
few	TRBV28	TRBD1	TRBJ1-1	TGTGCCAGCACCGAGGACAGGAACGAAGCTTTCTTT	CASTEDRNEAFF
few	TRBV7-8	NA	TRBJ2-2	TGTGCCAGCAGCTTAGCCGGCACCGGGGAGCTGTTTTTT	CASSLAGTGELFF
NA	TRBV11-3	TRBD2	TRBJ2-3	TGTGCCAGCAGCCAGTTAGCGGGGGAGAGCACAGATACGCAGTATTTT	CASSQLAGESTDTQYF
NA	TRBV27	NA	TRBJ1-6	TGTGCCAGCAGACCCGTAGACAGATATAATTCACCCCTCCACTTT	CASRPVDRYNSPLHF
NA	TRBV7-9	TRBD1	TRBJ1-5	TGTGCCAGCAGCTTAGGACAGGGGAGCAATCAGCCCCAGCATTTT	CASSLGQGSNQPQHF
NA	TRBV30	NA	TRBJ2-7	TGTGCCTGGAGCCAGGGCGAGCAGTACTTC	CAWSQGEQYF
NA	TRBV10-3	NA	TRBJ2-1	TGTGCCATCACCCCATCACTACCGACTAGATACAATGAGCAGTTCTTC	CAITPSLPTRYNEQFF
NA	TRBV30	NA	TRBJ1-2	TGTGCCTGGAGGCTACAGGTTGGGGTTGGCTACACCTTC	CAWRLQVGVGYTF
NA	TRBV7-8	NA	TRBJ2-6	TGTGCCAGCAGCCCCAGGCACTCTGGGGCCAACGTCCTGACTTTC	CASSPRHSGANVLTF
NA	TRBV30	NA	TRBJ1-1	TGTGCCTCGGAGGGGACTGCTAACACTGAAGCTTTCTTT	CASEGTANTEAFF
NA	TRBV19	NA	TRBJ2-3	TGTGCCAGTAGTATAGGGGGGGGCCGCACAGATACGCAGTATTTT	CASSIGGGRTDTQYF
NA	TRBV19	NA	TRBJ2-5	TGTGCCAGTAGTATAGGGCTAGAAGAGACCCAGTACTTC	CASSIGLEETQYF
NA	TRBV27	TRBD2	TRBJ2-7	TGTGCCAGCAGTTTATATCGCAGCGGGAGGGACGAGCAGTACTTC	CASSLYRSGRDEQYF
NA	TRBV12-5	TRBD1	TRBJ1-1	TGTGCTAGTGGTTTGGTACTAAGGGACAGGGTGGACACTGAAGCTTTCTTT	CASGLVLRDRVDTEAFF
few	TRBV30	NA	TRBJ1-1	TGTGCCTGGGTTACAAGGAACACTGAAGCTTTCTTT	CAWVTRNTEAFF
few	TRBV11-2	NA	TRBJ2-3	TGTGCCAGCAGCCCGAACTCGGGGGTTATGAATACGCAGTATTTT	CASSPNSGVMNTQYF
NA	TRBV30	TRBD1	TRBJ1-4	TGTGCCTGGAGCCCCCAGGGGGCGGGTGAAAAACTGTTTTTT	CAWSPQGAGEKLFF
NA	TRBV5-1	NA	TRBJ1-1	TGCGCCAGCAGCTTATGGCCGGAGAGTGGGACTGAAGCTTTCTTT	CASSLWPESGTEAFF
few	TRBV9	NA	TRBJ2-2	TGTGCCAGCAGCGTTATGTCCAGCGGAGCCGGGGAGCTGTTTTTT	CASSVMSSGAGELFF
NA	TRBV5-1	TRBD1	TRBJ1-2	TGCGCCAGCAGCTTGGCCGCGACGACAGGGGTTAACTATGGCTACACCTTC	CASSLAATTGVNYGYTF
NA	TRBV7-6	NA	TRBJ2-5	TGTGCCAGCAGTCTTAGCGGGACCCAGTACTTC	CASSLSGTQYF
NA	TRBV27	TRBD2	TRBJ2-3	TGTGCCAGCAGACGCCGCGGGGGGGCGGATACGCAGTATTTT	CASRRRGGADTQYF
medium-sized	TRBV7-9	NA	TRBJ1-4	TGTGCCAGCAGCTCGAGCCTCTCAACTAATGAAAAACTGTTTTTT	CASSSSLSTNEKLFF